These 8 T cell receptor beta chains share one sample of origin, sequenced in a study of glioma-infiltrating T cells after dendritic cell vaccination. Clones were sequenced by immunoSEQ multiplex PCR, and TCRdb holds only the in-frame ones, with some missing. The data hold 93,000 or so clones, with approximately 81% observed a single time. The material was blood, obtained before dendritic cell vaccination. Receptor source: a human donor with glioblastoma.

V gene TRBV5-4 combines with J gene TRBJ1-5, with D unclear. This CDR3 has 14 residues. V was shortened by 2 bases and J by 5 bases, with 11 bases between the two germline ends. CDR1 is SGHNT and CDR2 is YYREEE in the germline V gene (reference sequence). CDR3 residues: CASSFEGKDQPQHF. CDR3 DNA sequence: TGTGCCAGCAGCTTCGAGGGAAAGGATCAGCCCCAGCATTTT. Full variable domain (remainder filled in from reference TRBV5-4 and TRBJ1-5): ETGVTQSPTHLIKTRGQQVTLRCSSQSGHNTVSWYQQALGQGPQFIFQYYREEENGRGNFPPRFSGLQFPNYSSELNVNALELDDSALYLCASSFEGKDQPQHFGDGTRLSIL.

The rearrangement uses TRBV9 and TRBJ2-3, with 9 bases that match TRBD1. This CDR3 region has 15 residues. Unmatched junction bases numbered 8, after V lost 4 bases and J lost 5 bases. The germline CDR1 and CDR2 sequences are SGDLS and YYNGEE. The CDR3 nucleotides are TGTGCCAGCAGCCCGACAGGGGGGGCTGTAGATACGCAGTATTTT. Its protein product is CASSPTGGAVDTQYF.

J is TRBJ1-2 and V is TRBV30, with TRBD1 matching 7 bases. Germline trimming cut 1 base from V and 4 bases from J; bases unmatched to any gene: 12. The CDR3 length is 16 residues. Germline V gene sequence: CDR1 GTSNPN, CDR2 SVGIG (reference sequence). The CDR3 spells CAWSAKNRGLGYGYTF. CDR3 in DNA: TGTGCCTGGAGTGCTAAAAACAGGGGCTTGGGCTATGGCTACACCTTC.

In DNA form, the CDR3 reads TGTGCCAGCAGCCCCAACTCTGGAAACACCATATATTTT. It yields the protein CASSPNSGNTIYF. The genes are TRBV9 and TRBJ1-3; D uncertain. Germline loops: CDR1 SGDLS, CDR2 YYNGEE. The V end was cut by 4 bases, the J end by 0 bases, with 5 bases between. The length of the CDR3 is 13 residues.

This sequence joins TRBV5-1 and TRBJ2-2, with 11 bases identical to TRBD2. From germline, CDR1 is SGHRS and CDR2 YFSETQ. This CDR3 has 15 amino acids. With V trimmed by 6 bases and J by 5 bases, 6 bases remained unmatched. The CDR3 spells CASTHTSGGTGELFF. The CDR3 region has the DNA TGCGCCAGCACCCATACTAGCGGGGGTACCGGGGAGCTGTTTTTT.

Only a few counts were recorded for this clone. The chain employs TRBV6-5 and TRBJ2-1, with 11 nucleotides matching TRBD2. CDR3 length: 15 amino acids. The trim removed 7 bases at V and 4 bases at J, leaving 6 bases unmatched. Germline V gene sequence: CDR1 MNHEY, CDR2 SVGAGI. The CDR3 here is CASKVLAGVYNEQFF. DNA for the CDR3: TGTGCCAGCAAAGTACTAGCGGGGGTGTACAATGAGCAGTTCTTC.

This chain uses TRBV4-1 with TRBJ2-1; D perhaps matches TRBD2 (7 bases). Germline values: CDR1 MGHRA, CDR2 YSYEKL. The V end lost 0 bases, the J end lost 2 bases, and 17 bases lay between the germline ends. This CDR3 is built from 18 residues. The DNA of the CDR3 is TGCGCCAGCAGCCAAGAAAAGGGCGGGGGCCCAGCCTACAATGAGCAGTTCTTC. Residues: CASSQEKGGGPAYNEQFF.

This clone was seen only once. The V gene is TRBV5-4, the J gene TRBJ2-5, with a tentative D call TRBD2 (5 bases). This CDR3 is built from 17 residues. The germline gives CDR1 SGHNT, CDR2 YYREEE (reference sequence). Trimming removed 0 bases at V and 5 bases at J, with 20 bases between. The DNA of the CDR3 is TGTGCCAGCAGCTTGGGCGGGTGGTCGCCCAGGTTGGAGACCCAGTACTTC. Encoded protein: CASSLGGWSPRLETQYF. Based on the CDR3 plus reference TRBV5-4 and TRBJ2-5, the full variable domain is ETGVTQSPTHLIKTRGQQVTLRCSSQSGHNTVSWYQQALGQGPQFIFQYYREEENGRGNFPPRFSGLQFPNYSSELNVNALELDDSALYLCASSLGGWSPRLETQYFGPGTRLLVL.